Listed below are T cell receptor beta chains from one sample, sequenced in a study of cytomegalovirus exposure and HLA in healthy donors. Assay used: immunoSEQ multiplex PCR; TCRdb lists only in-frame clones, some missing. The sample lists roughly 140,000 clones, 84% occurring once. The sample consisted of PBMCs. These receptor sequences come from a boy aged 2 to 10 in good health and CMV-seronegative. CDR3s leave out the opening cysteine and the closing phenylalanine or tryptophan. Size values are once, few and many counts, or a class for expanded clones, and some rows have none.

V gene: TRBV27; clone size: .; J gene: TRBJ2-2; CDR3 protein: ASSLSQGCCNTGELF
V gene: TRBV5-1; clone size: .; J gene: TRBJ1-1; CDR3 protein: ASSSGGGGAMMNTEAF
V gene: TRBV28; clone size: few; J gene: TRBJ2-5; CDR3 protein: ASSQGLAGGPVFIETQY
V gene: TRBV7-9; clone size: .; J gene: TRBJ2-3; CDR3 protein: ASSPKQDGSTDTQY
V gene: TRBV5-1; clone size: .; J gene: TRBJ2-4; CDR3 protein: ASSLNREAKNIQY
V gene: TRBV29-1; clone size: .; J gene: TRBJ2-1; CDR3 protein: SVDRGWGNEQF
V gene: TRBV7-2; clone size: .; J gene: TRBJ2-7; CDR3 protein: ASSLASGGPYEQY
V gene: TRBV5-1; clone size: .; J gene: TRBJ2-5; CDR3 protein: ASSLLVRGRSETQY
V gene: TRBV5-4; clone size: .; J gene: TRBJ2-7; CDR3 protein: ASSLASGQGATYEQY
V gene: TRBV18; clone size: .; J gene: TRBJ2-7; CDR3 protein: ASSLMDRGPMDYEQY
V gene: TRBV11-2; clone size: .; J gene: TRBJ2-5; CDR3 protein: ASSFRGGRDSTQY
V gene: TRBV5-1; clone size: .; J gene: TRBJ2-1; CDR3 protein: ASSLGGQVRLDEQF
V gene: TRBV5-1; clone size: .; J gene: TRBJ2-7; CDR3 protein: ASSPKTGIYEQY
V gene: TRBV5-1; clone size: .; J gene: TRBJ1-2; CDR3 protein: ASSLGAAGYT
V gene: TRBV9; clone size: .; J gene: TRBJ2-1; CDR3 protein: ASSYRLPGQNEQF
V gene: TRBV6-5; clone size: .; J gene: TRBJ1-2; CDR3 protein: ASTRGTDYGYT
V gene: TRBV5-3; clone size: .; J gene: TRBJ1-5; CDR3 protein: ARSSDRGEYSNQPQH
V gene: TRBV6-1; clone size: .; J gene: TRBJ2-6; CDR3 protein: ASSLQSYGANVLT
V gene: TRBV9; clone size: .; J gene: TRBJ1-3; CDR3 protein: ASSPDVGAGNTIY
V gene: TRBV6-5; clone size: .; J gene: TRBJ1-2; CDR3 protein: ASSYGTVYGYT
V gene: TRBV20-1; clone size: .; J gene: TRBJ1-2; CDR3 protein: SARESYGYT
V gene: TRBV4-2; clone size: once; J gene: TRBJ1-4; CDR3 protein: ASSQMGGGGATNEKLF
V gene: TRBV4-2; clone size: .; J gene: TRBJ2-3; CDR3 protein: ASSQETSGHTDTQY
V gene: TRBV4-2; clone size: .; J gene: TRBJ2-1; CDR3 protein: ASSQDGLAEASYNEQF
V gene: TRBV4-1; clone size: .; J gene: TRBJ2-7; CDR3 protein: ASSQDWDSGEYEQY
V gene: TRBV18; clone size: .; J gene: .; CDR3 protein: ASSPPRQAYEQY
V gene: TRBV6-5; clone size: .; J gene: TRBJ1-4; CDR3 protein: ASRRTGPGEKLF
V gene: TRBV5-4; clone size: .; J gene: TRBJ1-1; CDR3 protein: ASSLASEVRAF
V gene: TRBV4-1; clone size: few; J gene: TRBJ1-5; CDR3 protein: ASSQRDRGFNQPQH
V gene: TRBV5-4; clone size: once; J gene: TRBJ2-3; CDR3 protein: ASSLVREFQDRSTDTQY
V gene: TRBV15; clone size: .; J gene: TRBJ1-2; CDR3 protein: ATSRPTTKLGQGRIDYGYT
V gene: TRBV29-1; clone size: .; J gene: TRBJ1-3; CDR3 protein: SVELQGIMSYGNTIY
V gene: TRBV7-9; clone size: few; J gene: TRBJ1-2; CDR3 protein: ASSLVTGGPGYT
V gene: TRBV2; clone size: few; J gene: TRBJ1-5; CDR3 protein: ASRGANQPQH
V gene: TRBV28; clone size: .; J gene: TRBJ2-5; CDR3 protein: ASSSLRDREY
V gene: TRBV28; clone size: .; J gene: TRBJ2-1; CDR3 protein: ASTAAYNEQF
V gene: TRBV2; clone size: few; J gene: TRBJ2-3; CDR3 protein: ASGVGRVAGISTDTQY
V gene: TRBV11-2; clone size: .; J gene: TRBJ1-6; CDR3 protein: ASSLGQGAAPLH
V gene: TRBV5-1; clone size: .; J gene: TRBJ1-6; CDR3 protein: ASSLEGTGNNSPLH
V gene: TRBV6-4; clone size: .; J gene: TRBJ1-6; CDR3 protein: ASSDGQGGNSPLH